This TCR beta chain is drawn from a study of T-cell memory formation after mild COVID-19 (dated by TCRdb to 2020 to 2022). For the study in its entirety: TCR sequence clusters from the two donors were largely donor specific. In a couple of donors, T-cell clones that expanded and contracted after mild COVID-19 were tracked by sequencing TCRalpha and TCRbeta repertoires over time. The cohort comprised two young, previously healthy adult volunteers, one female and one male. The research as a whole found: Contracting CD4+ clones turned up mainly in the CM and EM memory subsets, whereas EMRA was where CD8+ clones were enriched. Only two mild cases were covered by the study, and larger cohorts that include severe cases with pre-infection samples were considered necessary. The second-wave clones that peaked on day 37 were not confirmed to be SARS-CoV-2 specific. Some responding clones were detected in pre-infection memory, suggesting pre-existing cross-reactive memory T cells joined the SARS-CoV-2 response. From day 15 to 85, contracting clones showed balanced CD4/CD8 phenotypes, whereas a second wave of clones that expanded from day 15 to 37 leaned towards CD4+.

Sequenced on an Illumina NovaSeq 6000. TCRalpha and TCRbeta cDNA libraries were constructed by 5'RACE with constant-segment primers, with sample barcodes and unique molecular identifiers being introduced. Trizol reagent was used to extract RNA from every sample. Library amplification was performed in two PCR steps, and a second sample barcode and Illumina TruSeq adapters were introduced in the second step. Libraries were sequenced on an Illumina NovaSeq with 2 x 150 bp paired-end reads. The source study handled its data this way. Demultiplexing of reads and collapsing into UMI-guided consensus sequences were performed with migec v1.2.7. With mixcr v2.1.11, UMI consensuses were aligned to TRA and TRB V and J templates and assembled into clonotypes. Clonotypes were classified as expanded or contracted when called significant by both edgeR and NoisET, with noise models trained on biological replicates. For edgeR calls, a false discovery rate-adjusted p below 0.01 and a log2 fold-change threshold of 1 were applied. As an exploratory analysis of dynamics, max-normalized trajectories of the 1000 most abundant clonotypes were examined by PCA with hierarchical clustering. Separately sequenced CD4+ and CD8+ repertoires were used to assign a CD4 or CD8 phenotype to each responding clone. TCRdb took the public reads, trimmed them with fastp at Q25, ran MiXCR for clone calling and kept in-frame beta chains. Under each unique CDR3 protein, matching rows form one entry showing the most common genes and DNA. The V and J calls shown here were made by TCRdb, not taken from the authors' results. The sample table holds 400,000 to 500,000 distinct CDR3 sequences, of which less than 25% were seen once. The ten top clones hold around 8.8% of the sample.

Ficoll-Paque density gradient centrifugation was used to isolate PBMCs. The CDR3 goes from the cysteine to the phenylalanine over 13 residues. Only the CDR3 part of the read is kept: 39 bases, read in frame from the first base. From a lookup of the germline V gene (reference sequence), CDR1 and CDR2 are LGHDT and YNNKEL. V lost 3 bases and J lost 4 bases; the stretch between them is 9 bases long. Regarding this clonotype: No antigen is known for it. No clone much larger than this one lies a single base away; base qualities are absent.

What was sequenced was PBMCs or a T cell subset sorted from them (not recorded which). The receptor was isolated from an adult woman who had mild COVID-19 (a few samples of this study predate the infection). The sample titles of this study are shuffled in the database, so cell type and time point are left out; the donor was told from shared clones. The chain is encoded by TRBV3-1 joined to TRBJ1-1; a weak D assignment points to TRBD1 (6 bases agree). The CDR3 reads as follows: CASSQGGGTEAFF. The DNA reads TGTGCCAGCAGCCAGGGAGGGGGCACTGAAGCTTTCTTT.